This T cell receptor beta chain was recovered during a study of T cell clones after liver transplantation. Here immunoSEQ multiplex PCR was the method, and the copy in TCRdb shows in-frame clones only, minus some. In the table there are 75,000 to 95,000 clones, roughly 83% of which are singletons. This clone was seen repeatedly, ten times or more. The ends lost 8 bases at V and 5 bases at J; junction bases unmatched: 8. Germline assignment: CDR1 MNHEY and CDR2 SVGAGI. The length of the CDR3 is 14 residues. The origin of this receptor is a human patient who received a liver transplant. Some T cells may originate from the graft donor. This chain links TRBV6-5 with TRBJ1-3; 8 bases fit TRBD1. Specimen: CD4+ T cells from blood, collected at the 22-month timepoint. The CDR3 is CASALRTGRNTIYF. The CDR3 DNA reads TGTGCCAGCGCCTTGAGGACAGGGCGAAACACCATATATTTT.